The sequence of this TCR beta chain was determined in a study of blood T cell repertoires in COVID-19. Study overall: Researchers got acute and convalescent COVID-19 samples from the United States, Italy and Spain.

The CDR3 covers 15 residues. V shed 1 base and J 4 bases; nucleotides not matched to a gene: 3. Germline V gene lookup returns CDR1 MNHEY and CDR2 SVGAGI. Original data processing: The assay estimated nucleated cells by amplifying reference gene primers. TCRdb's table, derived via immunoSEQ multiplex PCR, lists solely in-frame clones and lacks some. V and J calls and clone size are as listed in that table; D and trimming were resolved from the DNA. The sample includes roughly 280,000 clones, about nine tenths seen only once; the top ten take about 11%. This clone was detected only a few times. The sequencing input was peripheral blood. The rearrangement uses TRBV6-5 and TRBJ1-1, with 10 bases that match TRBD1. This clonotype was obtained from a woman aged 25 to 39 with COVID-19, enrolled during active disease. The CDR3 nucleotides are TGTGCCAGCAGTTACTTGGGGACAGGGGTCACTGAAGCTTTCTTT. Translating it yields CASSYLGTGVTEAFF.